What follows are 31 T cell receptor beta chains derived from one specimen sequenced in a study of blood T cell repertoires in COVID-19. Libraries were prepared by immunoSEQ multiplex PCR; TCRdb keeps only in-frame clonotypes and omits some of them. The sample has around 67,000 clones, around 86% seen once. The sequenced sample consisted of peripheral blood. The receptors were sampled from a man aged 50 to 59 with active COVID-19.

This chain links TRBV7-2 with TRBJ1-5, with D tentatively TRBD1 (6 bases). The CDR3 sequence is 15 residues long. The V and J ends lost 2 bases and 6 bases respectively, with 14 bases between them. Germline CDR1 SGHTA, CDR2 FQGNSA. The CDR3 spells CASSLSTGLSQPQHF. The CDR3 coding sequence is TGTGCCAGCAGCTTATCAACAGGGCTGAGTCAGCCCCAGCATTTT.

This clone has a single count. The chain carries TRBV18 and TRBJ2-3; D is perhaps TRBD1 (5 bases). Germline CDR1 is KGHSH and CDR2 is LQKENI. Trimming took off 0 bases at V and 5 bases at J, with 12 bases between the two ends. The CDR3 consists of 15 residues. The CDR3 region has the DNA TGTGCCAGCTCACCACCGGAAAATAGGGGAGATACGCAGTATTTT. It is translated as CASSPPENRGDTQYF.

In this sample, this clone turned up a few times. The gene calls are TRBV19 and TRBJ2-7; possible D gene TRBD1, 6 bases. The CDR3 extends over 12 amino acids. V gave up 4 bases and J gave up 11 bases, with 15 bases separating them. Looked up from germline, CDR1 is LNHDA and CDR2 is SQIVND (reference sequence). CDR3 sequence: CASSNGTPNKYF. Written as DNA, the CDR3 is TGTGCCAGTAGTAACGGGACACCCAATAAGTACTTC.

The gene calls are TRBV19 and TRBJ1-1; 7 bases match TRBD1. The CDR3 runs to 13 residues. V was pared by 3 bases and J by 12 bases, with 10 bases of the junction left unmatched. CDR1 is LNHDA, CDR2 SQIVND, per germline (reference sequence). CDR3 nucleotides: TGTGCCAGTAGTATTTTAACACAGGGGCGGACTTTCTTT. Residues: CASSILTQGRTFF.

The genes are TRBV7-9 and TRBJ2-1; perhaps TRBD1 as D (6 bases). The V gene's germline CDR1 is SEHNR and CDR2 FQNEAQ (reference sequence). CDR3 length: 15 amino acids. Trimming pared 5 bases from V and 1 base from J, leaving 12 bases between. In DNA form, the CDR3 reads TGTGCCAGCAGCCCCGCTCAGGGGTCCTACAATGAGCAGTTCTTC. Protein product: CASSPAQGSYNEQFF.

The rearrangement joins TRBV9 to TRBJ2-3; 7 bases map to TRBD2. This CDR3 region has 16 residues. The V gene end was trimmed by 3 bases and the J gene end by 6 bases; junction bases not matched to a gene: 13. Germline V gene sequence: CDR1 SGDLS, CDR2 YYNGEE. The CDR3 protein is CASSEGPRAGADTQYF. Here the CDR3 DNA reads TGTGCCAGCAGCGAGGGCCCCAGGGCGGGAGCGGATACGCAGTATTTT.

The chain couples TRBV28 to TRBJ2-2; the match to TRBD1 covers 8 bases. There are 15 residues in the CDR3. Germline V lookup: CDR1 MDHEN, CDR2 SYDVKM. Losses at the gene ends were 5 bases for V and 2 bases for J; bases not matched to a gene: 4. CDR3 residues: CASSGGQDNTGELFF. The CDR3 DNA reads TGTGCCAGCAGTGGGGGACAGGACAACACCGGGGAGCTGTTTTTT.

This clone was observed a single time. The chain links TRBV7-2 to TRBJ2-7, with D uncertain. Trimming took off 5 bases at V and 3 bases at J, with 11 bases between the two ends. CDR3 size: 13 residues. CDR1 is SGHTA and CDR2 is FQGNSA in the germline V gene. CDR3 residues: CASSKVRDYEQYF. DNA of the CDR3: TGTGCCAGCAGCAAAGTAAGAGACTACGAGCAGTACTTC.

V gene TRBV10-3 combines with J gene TRBJ1-1; D gene uncertain. The CDR3 is made up of 15 amino acids. CDR1 ENHRY and CDR2 SYGVKD come from the germline V gene. Trimming took off 6 bases at V and 1 base at J, with 15 bases between the two ends. CDR3 loop: CAISEGGPSNTEAFF. The CDR3 DNA follows: TGTGCCATCAGCGAAGGTGGGCCGTCGAACACTGAAGCTTTCTTT.

This chain uses TRBV11-1 with TRBJ2-5, with a possible D match to TRBD1 (6 bases). V shed 2 bases and J shed 5 bases, with 9 bases lying between them. This CDR3 comprises 13 residues. Germline CDR1 reads SGHAT; CDR2 reads FQDESV (reference sequence). The CDR3: CASSLTQGETQYF. The CDR3 DNA reads TGTGCCAGCAGCTTAACGCAGGGGGAGACCCAGTACTTC.

This chain links TRBV7-2 with TRBJ2-3; D call uncertain. Germline V CDR1 and CDR2: SGHTA, FQGNSA. V lost 1 base and J 0 bases, leaving 14 bases between the germline ends. CDR3 length equals 17 residues. CDR3 loop: CASSLGSGRRSTDTQYF. As DNA, the CDR3 is TGTGCCAGCAGCTTAGGGTCAGGCCGACGAAGCACAGATACGCAGTATTTT.

V gene TRBV12-3 or TRBV12-4 combines with J gene TRBJ2-4; the D gene is possibly TRBD1 (5 bases). V lost 8 bases and J 5 bases, leaving 13 bases between the germline ends. The CDR3 is made up of 13 amino acids. The CDR3 bases are TGTGCCAGCTCGTTCCAGACAGAAAACATTCAGTACTTC. It yields the protein CASSFQTENIQYF.

The V and J genes are TRBV28 and TRBJ1-2, with 7 bases that match TRBD1. CDR1 is MDHEN and CDR2 is SYDVKM in the germline V gene. The CDR3 has 15 amino acids. V lost 4 bases and J lost 0; bases outside the gene matches: 5. The CDR3, as DNA: TGTGCCAGCAGTTCACAGGGGACGGCTAACTATGGCTACACCTTC. Protein product: CASSSQGTANYGYTF.

This clone has only a few counts. The CDR3, as DNA: TGTGCCAGCAGTATACCGGTGGAGGGCTACACCTTC. Residues: CASSIPVEGYTF. The V gene is TRBV2, the J gene TRBJ1-2; D gene unclear. The CDR3 is 12 amino acids. Germline CDR1 reads SNHLY; CDR2 reads FYNNEI. Trimming cost V 5 bases and J 8 bases, with 12 bases left between them.

The rearrangement uses TRBV2 and TRBJ2-1; D possibly corresponds to TRBD2 (6 bases). From germline, CDR1 is SNHLY and CDR2 FYNNEI. The CDR3 length is 13 residues. Trimming cost V 6 bases and J 5 bases, with 11 bases left between them. DNA for the CDR3: TGTGCCAGCAGGCGGGGTCGGGACAATGAGCAGTTCTTC. Protein sequence: CASRRGRDNEQFF.

The rearrangement links TRBV15 to TRBJ2-3, with TRBD2 identical over 10 bases. The length of the CDR3 is 16 residues. CDR1 is LNHNV, CDR2 YYDKDF, per germline (reference sequence). The junction had 7 bases not matched to a gene; V was cut back by 3 bases and J by 4 bases. The CDR3 nucleotides are TGTGCCACCAGCAGGTTACTAGCGGGATCGTCAGATACGCAGTATTTT. Residues: CATSRLLAGSSDTQYF.

The chain carries TRBV7-2 and TRBJ1-6; unclear D gene. Per germline, CDR1 SGHTA and CDR2 FQGNSA. This CDR3 spans 14 amino acids. V was clipped by 1 base and J by 6 bases, with 7 bases between them. CDR3 in DNA: TGTGCCAGCAGCTTAGTGTCCAGTAATTCACCCCTCCACTTT. Translation gives CASSLVSSNSPLHF.

This clone was picked up one time. V is TRBV9 and J is TRBJ2-7; D might be TRBD2 (6 bases). From germline, CDR1 is SGDLS and CDR2 YYNGEE. This CDR3 has 14 residues. V lost 0 bases, J lost 1 base, and 8 bases lay in between. CDR3 protein: CASSVGSGSYEQYF. The CDR3 nucleotides read TGTGCCAGCAGCGTAGGTAGCGGATCCTACGAGCAGTACTTC.

In nucleotides, the CDR3 is TGTGCCAGCAGTGAGGAGGGCTGGGACTATGGCTACACCTTC. Translated: CASSEEGWDYGYTF. The chain has TRBV28 and TRBJ1-2; D gene ambiguous. Trimming removed 5 bases at V and 3 bases at J, with 13 bases between. The CDR3 totals 14 residues. The germline V gene has CDR1 MDHEN and CDR2 SYDVKM.

The chain has TRBV12-3 or TRBV12-4 and TRBJ2-4, with a weak D call TRBD1 (5 bases). Trimming removed 1 base from V and 15 bases from J, with 10 bases in between. This CDR3 comprises 11 residues. The CDR3: CASSLGQYVYF. The CDR3 bases are TGTGCCAGCAGTTTAGGACAGTATGTGTACTTC.

The chain combines TRBV11-2 with TRBJ2-3; D unclear. V lost 2 bases and J 6 bases, leaving 12 bases between the germline ends. CDR1 is SGHAT and CDR2 is FQNNGV in the germline V gene. The CDR3 loop spans 14 amino acids. CDR3 in DNA: TGTGCCAGCAGCTTATCAACCTTTGCGGATACGCAGTATTTT. This encodes CASSLSTFADTQYF.

The chain uses TRBV7-9 and TRBJ1-5, with D maybe TRBD1 (6 bases). Looked up from germline, CDR1 is SEHNR and CDR2 is FQNEAQ (reference sequence). The CDR3 loop spans 15 amino acids. V lost 5 bases, J lost 4 bases, and 15 bases lay in between. CDR3 in amino acids: CASSPTGQQNQPQHF. The CDR3 DNA sequence: TGTGCCAGCAGCCCGACCGGACAGCAAAATCAGCCCCAGCATTTT.

The DNA for the CDR3 is TGTGCCAGCAGTTCCCGGGACTCGGACTACAATGAGCAGTTCTTC. Residues: CASSSRDSDYNEQFF. The V gene is TRBV27, the J gene TRBJ2-1, with D possibly being TRBD2 (6 bases). Germline V CDR1 and CDR2: MNHEY, SMNVEV (reference sequence). This CDR3 contains 15 residues. Trimming stripped 4 bases from V and 3 bases from J, with 13 bases between.

This chain connects TRBV24-1 to TRBJ2-5; 10 bases map to TRBD1. With 3 bases clipped from V and 0 bases from J, the junction kept 9 bases outside the gene matches. Germline lookup yields CDR1 KGHDR and CDR2 SFDVKD. The CDR3 sequence is 18 residues long. The CDR3 reads CATSDPPGTGVDQETQYF. The CDR3 DNA reads TGTGCCACCAGTGATCCTCCCGGGACAGGGGTCGACCAAGAGACCCAGTACTTC.

The rearrangement uses TRBV27 and TRBJ1-3; the D is unclear. CDR1 MNHEY and CDR2 SMNVEV come from the germline V gene (reference sequence). CDR3 length: 13 residues. Between the trimmed V and J ends, which lost 5 bases and 3 bases, there was a span of 8 bases. Written as DNA, the CDR3 is TGTGCCAGCAGTCCAGGCTTTGGAAACACCATATATTTT. Translating gives CASSPGFGNTIYF.

The chain links TRBV10-3 to TRBJ2-5, with 10 bases aligning to TRBD2. The CDR3 extends over 15 amino acids. Germline V gives CDR1 ENHRY, CDR2 SYGVKD. V was clipped by 2 bases and J by 2 bases; unmatched bases: 2. CDR3 in DNA: TGTGCCATCAGTGAGGAACTAGCGGGGCAAGAGACCCAGTACTTC. Protein: CAISEELAGQETQYF.

This chain links TRBV6-5 with TRBJ1-2; the match to TRBD1 covers 7 bases. The CDR3 consists of 14 residues. J gave up 3 bases and V 6 bases, and 7 bases lay outside the gene matches. The germline V gene has CDR1 MNHEY and CDR2 SVGAGI. The CDR3, as DNA: TGTGCCAGCAGAAGACAGGGAAAAGACTATGGCTACACCTTC. Encoded protein: CASRRQGKDYGYTF.

V usage is TRBV27 and J usage is TRBJ1-5, with 8 bases fitting TRBD1. The V gene's germline CDR1 is MNHEY and CDR2 SMNVEV (reference sequence). The CDR3 is 18 residues long. V dropped 4 bases and J dropped 2; count of bases not matched to a gene: 13. The CDR3 reads CASSSNAGQVNRNQPQHF. The CDR3 nucleotides read TGTGCCAGCAGTTCTAACGCGGGACAGGTTAATCGCAATCAGCCCCAGCATTTT.

V is TRBV10-3 and J is TRBJ2-5; D unresolved. CDR1 ENHRY and CDR2 SYGVKD come from the germline V gene. The CDR3 is 13 residues long. Trimming cost V 6 bases and J 4 bases, with 12 bases left between them. CDR3 region: CAISAWRIETQYF. For the CDR3, the DNA is TGTGCCATCAGCGCTTGGCGGATAGAGACCCAGTACTTC.

The rearrangement links TRBV2 to TRBJ2-1, with D perhaps TRBD1 (6 bases). Trimming cost V 6 bases and J 12 bases, with 9 bases left between them. The length of the CDR3 is 10 residues. CDR1 and CDR2 from the germline V gene are SNHLY and FYNNEI. The DNA for the CDR3 is TGTGCCAGCAGCAGGGGTTGGCAGTTCTTC. This sequence encodes CASSRGWQFF.

In DNA, the CDR3 is TGTGCCAGCTCACCGGGGGGTATGAACACTGAAGCTTTCTTT. It encodes CASSPGGMNTEAFF. The chain is built from TRBV18 and TRBJ1-1, with D perhaps TRBD1 (5 bases). The V and J ends lost 3 bases and 0 bases respectively, with 8 bases between them. This CDR3 region has 14 residues. From germline, CDR1 is KGHSH and CDR2 LQKENI.